A selection of T cell receptor beta chains follows, all from one sample in a study of blood T cell repertoires in COVID-19. Profiling relied on immunoSEQ multiplex PCR, and the TCRdb table lists in-frame clones only, not all of them. The profile shows roughly 72,000 clones, 88% of them singletons. The sequenced sample was peripheral blood. The receptors shown here come from a human donor in a cohort sampled during active COVID-19. The CDR3 runs from the conserved cysteine through the conserved F or W. The D gene is left open where the match is weak. Where a row states a size, it is once, few, many or the class of an expanded clone; other rows omit it.

D gene,J gene,V gene,clone size,CDR3 DNA,CDR3 protein
TRBD1,TRBJ1-1,TRBV5-1,-,TGCGCCAGCAGCTTCCAAGGACAGGGGGACACTGAAGCTTTCTTT,CASSFQGQGDTEAFF
-,TRBJ2-2,TRBV7-3,-,TGTGCCAGCGAAGAGGGGAACACCGGGGAGCTGTTTTTT,CASEEGNTGELFF
-,TRBJ1-6,TRBV6-5,-,TGTGCCAGCAGTTCGGGAAATTCACCCCTCCACTTT,CASSSGNSPLHF
-,TRBJ2-1,TRBV6-5,-,TGTGCCAGCAGTCTCCTAGCCTCGAATGAGCAGTTCTTC,CASSLLASNEQFF
TRBD1,TRBJ1-5,TRBV28,-,TGTGCCAGCAGCCTGGGACAGGGGTTCCGTCAGCCCCAGCATTTT,CASSLGQGFRQPQHF
TRBD2,TRBJ2-2,TRBV7-2,-,TGTGCCAGCAGCTTAGACGGCCTAGCGGGGTTCACCGGGGAGCTGTTTTTT,CASSLDGLAGFTGELFF
-,TRBJ1-5,TRBV11-2,-,TGTGCCAGCAGCTTAGATCTTCATCAGCCCCAGCATTTT,CASSLDLHQPQHF
TRBD1,TRBJ2-2,TRBV11-2,-,TGTGCCAGCAGCCGGGACAGGGCGAACACCGGGGAGCTGTTTTTT,CASSRDRANTGELFF
TRBD2,TRBJ2-1,TRBV5-1,few,TGCGCCAGCAGCTCGGGGACTAGCGGGGGGGCTTACAATGAGCAGTTCTTC,CASSSGTSGGAYNEQFF
-,TRBJ2-3,TRBV18,-,TGTGCCAGCTCACCGAACGATCCCCGACTCATGGAGGCAGATACGCAGTATTTT,CASSPNDPRLMEADTQYF
-,TRBJ1-2,TRBV13,-,TGTGCCAGCAGCGCAGGGCTTTGGACAGCCTCCAGGGCTAACTATGGCTACACCTTC,CASSAGLWTASRANYGYTF
TRBD2,TRBJ2-1,TRBV2,-,TGTGCCAGCAGAACCATAGCGGGGGACTCCTACAATGAGCAGTTCTTC,CASRTIAGDSYNEQFF
TRBD1,TRBJ1-1,TRBV18,-,TGTGCCAGCTCATCCGACCGGGACAGGGCTAACACTGAAGCTTTCTTT,CASSSDRDRANTEAFF
TRBD2,TRBJ2-1,TRBV9,-,TGTGCCAGCAGCTTCAGGACTAGCGGGAGAGAGCAGTTCTTC,CASSFRTSGREQFF
TRBD2,TRBJ2-3,TRBV2,-,TGTGCCAGGAGGACTAGCGGCACAGATACGCAGTATTTT,CARRTSGTDTQYF
TRBD2,TRBJ2-3,TRBV2,-,TGTGCCAGCAGCTTTGGGACTAGAGCAGATACGCAGTATTTT,CASSFGTRADTQYF
-,TRBJ1-3,TRBV28,-,TGTGCCAGCATCAGGGGTAGGGTTGGAAACACCATATATTTT,CASIRGRVGNTIYF
-,TRBJ2-3,TRBV19,-,TGTGCCAGTAGTATAGGACTAGAAGATACGCAGTATTTT,CASSIGLEDTQYF
TRBD2,TRBJ2-1,TRBV5-1,-,TGCGCCAGCAGCACCGCTACTAGCGGGGATTACAATGAGCAGTTCTTC,CASSTATSGDYNEQFF
TRBD1,TRBJ2-2,TRBV19,-,TGTGCCACCGCCGGGACAGGGACCCCTTCTAGCATCCCCGGGGAGCTGTTTTTT,CATAGTGTPSSIPGELFF
-,TRBJ2-3,TRBV28,-,TGTGCCAGCAGTTTTCGCGGGAGCACAGATACGCAGTATTTT,CASSFRGSTDTQYF
TRBD2,TRBJ2-5,TRBV7-9,-,TGTGCCAGCAGCTTAGCTAGCGGGGCCCCAGAGACCCAGTACTTC,CASSLASGAPETQYF
TRBD2,TRBJ2-5,TRBV19,-,TGTGCCAGCAGAATTAGCGGGAGTCGGCAAGAGACCCAGTACTTC,CASRISGSRQETQYF
TRBD2,TRBJ2-1,TRBV7-3,-,TGTGCCAGCAGCTTAAATCTCTGGAGCGGGGCCCGGGGGAATGAGCAGTTCTTC,CASSLNLWSGARGNEQFF
-,TRBJ2-7,TRBV6-6,-,TGTGCCAGCAGTTACGGGACAAGGAGGTCCTACGAGCAGTACTTC,CASSYGTRRSYEQYF
TRBD2,TRBJ2-3,TRBV7-6,-,TGTGCCAGCAGCTTAGGGCGGGGGGGTTCAGATACGCAGTATTTT,CASSLGRGGSDTQYF
TRBD2,TRBJ2-3,TRBV2,-,TGTGCCAGCAGTGAAGCGAGAAAAGCGGGAGTGTTAGATACGCAGTATTTT,CASSEARKAGVLDTQYF
TRBD2,TRBJ2-1,TRBV11-1,-,TGTGCCAGCAGCTTAGCGCGGGGGTGGGCGAACAATGAGCAGTTCTTC,CASSLARGWANNEQFF
-,TRBJ1-1,TRBV7-6,-,TGTGCCAGCAGCGGCGACAGGGAAGCTTTCTTT,CASSGDREAFF
-,TRBJ1-2,TRBV4-1,-,TGCGCCAGCAGCACTACCTCTACAGGAAACTATGGCTACACCTTC,CASSTTSTGNYGYTF